This T cell receptor (beta chain) derives from a study of T cell repertoires in cytomegalovirus infection. TCRdb re-called the reads with MiXCR, one entry per CDR3 protein. This sample yields 150,000 to 200,000 distinct CDR3 sequences, of which over 25% are seen a single time; 31% belongs to the top ten. The CDR3 spans 15 residues. CDR1 and CDR2 (germline): SGHTA, FQGNSA. Trimming cost V 3 bases and J 6 bases; bases outside gene matches: 8. Material for sequencing was PBMCs. The chain combines TRBV7-2 with TRBJ1-5, with TRBD1 matching 7 bases. The clonotype comes from a human donor in good health (CMV status not recorded). Some clones in this sample may be carry-over from other donors' samples. For the CDR3, the DNA is TGTGCCAGCAGCTTCGATCACAGGGGTTCTCAGCCCCAGCATTTT. Residues: CASSFDHRGSQPQHF. The whole variable domain, remainder taken from reference TRBV7-2 and TRBJ1-5, is GAGVSQSPSNKVTEKGKDVELRCDPISGHTALYWYRQSLGQGLEFLIYFQGNSAPDKSGLPSDRFSAERTGGSVSTLTIQRTQQEDSAVYLCASSFDHRGSQPQHFGDGTRLSIL.